These T cell receptor beta chains were read from a single sample in a study of T cell responses to AZD1222 COVID-19 vaccine. Profiling relied on immunoSEQ multiplex PCR, and the TCRdb table lists in-frame clones only, not all of them. There are 110,000 to 150,000 clones in the sample; more than 80% occur only once, and under 2% lies in the top ten. This sample comprised peripheral blood, obtained on day 0 of AZD1222 vaccination. The receptors stem from an adult in good health. CDR3s include the opening cysteine and the closing phenylalanine or tryptophan.

j_gene,v_gene,CDR3aa
TRBJ1-2,TRBV6-1,CASSEWGNNYGYTF
TRBJ1-3,TRBV9,CASSVERGFVGNTIYF
TRBJ2-7,TRBV7-9,CASSLGGINYEQYF
TRBJ2-1,TRBV30,CAWTESYWNNEQFF
TRBJ1-1,TRBV27,CASQRSRDKGAFF
TRBJ1-6,TRBV7-6,CASSLLTHSGSYNSPLHF
TRBJ1-1,TRBV5-1,CASSLYSEGWPTEAFF
TRBJ2-7,TRBV30,CAWSNGGLDEQYF
TRBJ2-7,TRBV19,CASTPGQGSSYEQYF
TRBJ2-7,TRBV16,CASSQGGAEQYF
TRBJ1-2,TRBV29-1,CSVEDPISYYGYTF
TRBJ2-1,TRBV7-3,CASSFGGSSYNEQFF
TRBJ1-2,TRBV11-2,CASSLDPGGTYGYTF
TRBJ1-2,TRBV18,CASSRAGLAADGYTF
TRBJ1-5,TRBV6-5,CASRRQGPNQPQHF
TRBJ1-6,TRBV5-6,CASSPRAVSYNSPLHF
TRBJ2-2,TRBV13,CASSPRWGQTNTGELFF
TRBJ1-1,TRBV7-9,CASSFPGGDNTEAFF
TRBJ1-6,TRBV4-1,CASSQDGGNSPLHF
TRBJ1-4,TRBV2,CASSIVSRVLNEKLFF
TRBJ1-6,TRBV5-1,CASSINLRTGSYNSPLHF
TRBJ1-1,TRBV3-1/TRBV3-2,CASRGGVITEAFF
TRBJ2-2,TRBV5-1,CASRPGDSDTGELFF
TRBJ1-2,TRBV7-8,CASSPTGNYGYTF
TRBJ2-7,TRBV6-5,CASSYAGTSGAYEQYF
TRBJ1-6,TRBV7-9,CASSFPAGDLSYNSPLHF
TRBJ2-2,TRBV4-1,CASSSVQRGELFF
TRBJ1-1,TRBV19,CASGWGGYEAFF
TRBJ1-6,TRBV7-9,CASTHPYNSPLHF
TRBJ1-1,TRBV29-1,CSVVLQGMHTEAFF
TRBJ2-3,TRBV27,CASSTGTRTQYF
TRBJ2-1,TRBV10-3,CAIQQEPGQGLIEQFF
TRBJ2-1,TRBV14,CASSQDWGRVDNEQFF
TRBJ1-2,TRBV19,CASRKGYTF
TRBJ1-2,TRBV15,CATSRILERSGYTF
TRBJ1-4,TRBV21-1,CASSGGPEEDATNEKLFF
TRBJ2-3,TRBV24-1,CATSDFSPGGEDTQYF
TRBJ2-5,TRBV2,CASGLGETQYF
TRBJ2-7,TRBV9,CASSPVSGSSYEQYF
TRBJ2-3,TRBV7-2,CASSRRADTQYF
TRBJ1-5,TRBV4-1,CASSPQPGQGGSGENQPQHF
TRBJ2-3,TRBV6-2/TRBV6-3,CASSYPDHTDTQYF